The clone carrying this T cell receptor (beta chain) occurred many times. Its antigen is unidentified. Generation of TCR beta libraries employed quantitative 5'-RACE incorporating molecular barcodes. One entry per CDR3 protein, called by TCRdb with MiXCR from the 5' RACE reads. The sample consists of about 230,000 distinct CDR3 sequences, 8% to 10% of them appearing once. Losses at the gene ends were 5 bases for V and 2 bases for J; bases not matched to a gene: 7. The CDR3 has 16 residues. The data are from a study of CD8 T cells in ankylosing spondylitis. Notes on the study in general: Seemingly characteristic of ankylosing spondylitis blood was a TCR beta motif consisting of about 8 highly homologous variants.

The clonotype was recovered from a female donor with ankylosing spondylitis or in good health (not recorded which). V usage is TRBV12-3 or TRBV12-4 and J usage is TRBJ2-1; 9 bases agree with TRBD2. Sequencing used blood, either unsorted or a sorted T cell fraction (not recorded which). The CDR3 bases are TGTGCCAGCAGTCACGCCGGGACTAGCCCCTACAATGAGCAGTTCTTC. It specifies CASSHAGTSPYNEQFF.